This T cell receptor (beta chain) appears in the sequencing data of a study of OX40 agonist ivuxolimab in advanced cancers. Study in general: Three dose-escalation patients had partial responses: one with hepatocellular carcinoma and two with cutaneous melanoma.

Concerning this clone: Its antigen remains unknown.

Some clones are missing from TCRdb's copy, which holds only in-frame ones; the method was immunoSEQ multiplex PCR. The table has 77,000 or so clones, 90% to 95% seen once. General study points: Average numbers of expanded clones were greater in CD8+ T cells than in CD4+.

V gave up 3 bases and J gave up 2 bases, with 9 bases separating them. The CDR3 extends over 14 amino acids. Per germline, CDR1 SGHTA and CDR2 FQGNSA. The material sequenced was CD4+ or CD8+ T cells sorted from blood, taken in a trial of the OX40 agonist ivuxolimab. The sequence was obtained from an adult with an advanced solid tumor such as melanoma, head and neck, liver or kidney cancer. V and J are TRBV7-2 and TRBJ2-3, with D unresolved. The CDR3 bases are TGTGCCAGCAGCTTTAGCCACCACACAGATACGCAGTATTTT. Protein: CASSFSHHTDTQYF.